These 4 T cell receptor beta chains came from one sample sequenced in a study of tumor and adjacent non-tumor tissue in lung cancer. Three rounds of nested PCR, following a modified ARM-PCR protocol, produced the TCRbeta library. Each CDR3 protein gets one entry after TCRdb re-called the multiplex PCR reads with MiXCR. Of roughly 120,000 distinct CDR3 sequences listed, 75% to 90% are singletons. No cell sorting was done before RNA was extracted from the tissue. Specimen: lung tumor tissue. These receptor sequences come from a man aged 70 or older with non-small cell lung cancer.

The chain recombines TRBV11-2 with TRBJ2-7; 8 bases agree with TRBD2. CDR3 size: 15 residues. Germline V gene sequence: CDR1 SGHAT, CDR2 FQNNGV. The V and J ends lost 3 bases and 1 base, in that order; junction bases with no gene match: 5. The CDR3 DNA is TGTGCCAGCAGCTTGGGACTAGGTTCTTCCTACGAGCAGTACTTC. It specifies CASSLGLGSSYEQYF.

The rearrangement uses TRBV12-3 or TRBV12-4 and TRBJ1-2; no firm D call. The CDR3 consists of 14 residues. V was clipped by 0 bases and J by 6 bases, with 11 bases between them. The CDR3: CASSLAVSIHGYTF. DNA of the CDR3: TGTGCCAGCAGTTTAGCGGTGAGCATCCATGGCTACACCTTC.

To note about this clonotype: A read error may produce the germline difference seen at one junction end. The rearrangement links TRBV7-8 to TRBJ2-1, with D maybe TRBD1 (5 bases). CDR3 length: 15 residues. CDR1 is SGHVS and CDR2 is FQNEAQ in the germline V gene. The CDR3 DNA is TGTGTCAGCAGCGAAGACAGCATATTCTACAATGAGCAGTTCTTC. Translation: CVSSEDSIFYNEQFF.

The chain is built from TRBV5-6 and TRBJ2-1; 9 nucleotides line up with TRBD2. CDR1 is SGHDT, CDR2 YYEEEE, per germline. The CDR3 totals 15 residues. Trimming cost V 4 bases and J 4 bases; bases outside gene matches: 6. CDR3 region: CASSQRLAAYNEQFF. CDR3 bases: TGTGCCAGCAGCCAAAGACTAGCGGCGTACAATGAGCAGTTCTTC.